These 21 T cell receptor beta chains came from one sample sequenced in a study of follicular helper T cells after annual influenza vaccination. Described time point: 2015-2016 season, pre-vaccination. Method: immunoSEQ multiplex PCR; TCRdb's copy keeps in-frame clones and lacks some. This repertoire shows approximately 12,000 clones, approximately 80% found once; its top ten account for around 3.3%. Sequencing used CXCR5+ CD38- circulating T follicular helper cells from blood, obtained on the day of influenza vaccination. As for subset: circulating Tfh, non-naive CD4+CXCR5+PD-1+ (ICOS+CD38+ or ICOS-CD38-). These receptors were collected from an adult who received the influenza vaccine.

The J gene is TRBJ1-4, the V gene TRBV6-6; 8 bases are shared with TRBD1. The ends lost 5 bases at V and 6 bases at J; junction bases unmatched: 5. Germline-derived CDR1 and CDR2 are MNHNY and SVGAGI (reference sequence). There are 14 residues in the CDR3. Written as DNA, the CDR3 is TGTGCCAGCAGTCGGACAGGGTTTGATGAAAAACTGTTTTTT. Amino acids: CASSRTGFDEKLFF.

The chain is built from TRBV19 and TRBJ1-2; 7 nucleotides agree with TRBD1. The CDR3 has 14 residues. Per germline, CDR1 LNHDA and CDR2 SQIVND (reference sequence). V was clipped by 8 bases and J by 6 bases; unmatched bases: 12. CDR3 loop: CASGSAGGTDGYTF. The CDR3 nucleotides read TGTGCCAGTGGGAGTGCGGGAGGGACAGATGGCTACACCTTC.

The V call is TRBV30, the J call TRBJ2-3; a possible D gene is TRBD2 (5 bases). Between the trimmed V and J ends, which lost 4 bases and 7 bases, there was a span of 15 bases. Germline lookup yields CDR1 GTSNPN and CDR2 SVGIG (reference sequence). CDR3 length: 13 amino acids. CDR3 loop: CAWTPFGLNTQYF. The CDR3 DNA reads as TGTGCCTGGACACCCTTCGGACTCAATACGCAGTATTTT.

The count of this clone is one. The rearrangement joins TRBV5-4 to TRBJ2-3, with D unresolved. Trimming took off 3 bases at V and 6 bases at J, with 20 bases between the two ends. The CDR3 consists of 16 residues. Germline V lookup: CDR1 SGHNT, CDR2 YYREEE (reference sequence). CDR3 in DNA: TGTGCCAGCAGCTCTATCTTAACCTATGCGCGGGATACGCAGTATTTT. It specifies CASSSILTYARDTQYF. Full variable domain (missing parts from reference TRBV5-4 and TRBJ2-3): ETGVTQSPTHLIKTRGQQVTLRCSSQSGHNTVSWYQQALGQGPQFIFQYYREEENGRGNFPPRFSGLQFPNYSSELNVNALELDDSALYLCASSSILTYARDTQYFGPGTRLTVL.

The V call is TRBV6-1, the J call TRBJ2-7, with D unresolved. Trimming left V 1 base short and J 1 base short, with 8 bases between. CDR1 MNHNS and CDR2 SASEGT come from the germline V gene. The CDR3 contains 14 residues. The CDR3 DNA is TGTGCCAGCAGTGAAGATCGGGCTTCCTACGAGCAGTACTTC. Its protein is CASSEDRASYEQYF.

This chain joins TRBV28 and TRBJ1-5; D is possibly TRBD1 (5 bases). CDR1 and CDR2 from the germline V gene are MDHEN and SYDVKM. The germline V and J ends were trimmed by 5 bases and 9 bases, with 14 bases remaining between them. The CDR3 is 13 residues long. DNA of the CDR3: TGTGCCAGCAGTCCCAAGGGAGACAGGCCCCAGCATTTT. This sequence encodes CASSPKGDRPQHF.

This sequence joins TRBV10-3 and TRBJ2-3; D might be TRBD2 (5 bases). The V and J ends lost 0 bases and 6 bases respectively, with 16 bases between them. The germline V gene encodes CDR1 ENHRY and CDR2 SYGVKD. This CDR3 has 16 residues. DNA of the CDR3: TGTGCCATCAGTGAGTCGAAGAGGGCCCAGACTGATACGCAGTATTTT. It yields the protein CAISESKRAQTDTQYF.

The V gene is TRBV28, the J gene TRBJ2-3; no clear D. The CDR3 is made up of 15 amino acids. The V end lost 4 bases, the J end lost 1 base, and 12 bases lay between the germline ends. Germline CDR1 MDHEN, CDR2 SYDVKM. CDR3 amino acids: CASSSSGDGTDTQYF. CDR3 coding DNA: TGTGCCAGCAGTTCCTCTGGAGATGGCACAGATACGCAGTATTTT. Full variable domain (missing parts from reference TRBV28 and TRBJ2-3): DVKVTQSSRYLVKRTGEKVFLECVQDMDHENMFWYRQDPGLGLRLIYFSYDVKMKEKGDIPEGYSVSREKKERFSLILESASTNQTSMYLCASSSSGDGTDTQYFGPGTRLTVL.

The chain's CDR3 is CASSPQLNYGYTF. As DNA, the CDR3 is TGTGCCAGCTCTCCTCAGCTTAACTATGGCTACACCTTC. J is TRBJ1-2 and V is TRBV2; no clear D. The CDR3 loop spans 13 amino acids. Looked up from germline, CDR1 is SNHLY and CDR2 is FYNNEI. The ends were cut back, 8 bases at V and 1 base at J, with 11 bases in the middle. The full variable domain, completed using reference TRBV2 and TRBJ1-2, is EPEVTQTPSHQVTQMGQEVILRCVPISNHLYFYWYRQILGQKVEFLVSFYNNEISEKSEIFDDQFSVERPDGSNFTLKIRSTKLEDSAMYFCASSPQLNYGYTFGSGTRLTVV.

This sequence joins TRBV28 and TRBJ1-2; no reliable D call. From germline, CDR1 is MDHEN and CDR2 SYDVKM. The V end lost 3 bases, the J end lost 2 bases, and 13 bases lay between the germline ends. The CDR3 totals 15 residues. CDR3 coding DNA: TGTGCCAGCAGTTTTGCGGGTACGACAAACTATGGCTACACCTTC. Amino acids: CASSFAGTTNYGYTF.

The table lists this clone with a few counts. The chain uses TRBV2 and TRBJ2-2, with unresolved D. The germline CDR1 and CDR2 sequences are SNHLY and FYNNEI. The CDR3 totals 13 residues. With 6 bases removed from V and 8 bases from J, the gap between germline ends came to 13 bases. CDR3 nucleotides: TGTGCCAGCAGGGGGTCAGGAGTTGGGGAGCTGTTTTTT. Translation: CASRGSGVGELFF.

This chain joins TRBV28 and TRBJ2-7; TRBD1 matches 7 bases. Germline-derived CDR1 and CDR2 are MDHEN and SYDVKM. The J segment lost 2 bases and the V segment lost 4 bases, leaving 8 bases of the junction unmatched. CDR3 length: 15 amino acids. CDR3 nucleotide sequence: TGTGCCAGCAGTTCCAGGACAGGTAATACCTACGAGCAGTACTTC. This encodes CASSSRTGNTYEQYF. Looking up the rest from reference TRBV28 and TRBJ2-7 gives the full variable domain: DVKVTQSSRYLVKRTGEKVFLECVQDMDHENMFWYRQDPGLGLRLIYFSYDVKMKEKGDIPEGYSVSREKKERFSLILESASTNQTSMYLCASSSRTGNTYEQYFGPGTRLTVT.

With regard to this clone: Other DNA sequences in this sample translate to the same CDR3. The CDR3 protein is CASSLWAGGTYEQYF. In nucleotides, the CDR3 is TGTGCCAGCAGCTTATGGGCAGGGGGAACCTACGAGCAGTACTTC. V gene TRBV7-2 combines with J gene TRBJ2-7; 7 positions match TRBD1. With V trimmed by 2 bases and J by 2 bases, 6 bases remained unmatched. This CDR3 comprises 15 residues. From germline, CDR1 is SGHTA and CDR2 FQGNSA.

This chain joins TRBV5-6 and TRBJ1-2; D is unresolved. V was pared by 5 bases and J by 1 base, with 18 bases between. CDR3 length: 16 amino acids. Germline V lookup: CDR1 SGHDT, CDR2 YYEEEE. This CDR3 reads CASSDIGRELNYGYTF. The CDR3 DNA sequence: TGTGCCAGCAGTGACATCGGAAGAGAGCTTAACTATGGCTACACCTTC. The full variable domain, rest sourced from reference TRBV5-6 and TRBJ1-2, is DAGVTQSPTHLIKTRGQQVTLRCSPKSGHDTVSWYQQALGQGPQFIFQYYEEEERQRGNFPDRFSGHQFPNYSSELNVNALLLGDSALYLCASSDIGRELNYGYTFGSGTRLTVV.

The chain carries TRBV19 and TRBJ1-5; perhaps TRBD1 as D (6 bases). V lost 5 bases and J lost 7, with 18 bases in between. The CDR3 spans 15 residues. Germline V CDR1 and CDR2: LNHDA, SQIVND (reference sequence). Here the CDR3 DNA reads TGTGCCAGTAGTCGAGGTCGGGGGGCTGAACAGCCCCAGCATTTT. It yields the protein CASSRGRGAEQPQHF.

This rearrangement joins TRBV4-3 to TRBJ2-7; unclear D gene. Germline CDR1 reads LGHNA; CDR2 reads YSLEER. This CDR3 comprises 14 residues. The V and J ends lost 4 bases and 5 bases respectively, with 15 bases between them. The CDR3 bases are TGCGCCAGCAGCCCGTACCAGGCGGTACACGAGCAGTACTTC. Its translation: CASSPYQAVHEQYF.

The rearrangement links TRBV30 to TRBJ1-3; D ambiguous. Germline CDR1 is GTSNPN and CDR2 is SVGIG (reference sequence). Trimming took off 1 base at V and 5 bases at J, with 12 bases between the two ends. CDR3 length: 14 residues. The CDR3 reads CAWSATQGRNTIYF. The CDR3 DNA sequence: TGTGCCTGGAGTGCGACACAAGGGAGAAACACCATATATTTT. Full variable domain (missing parts from reference TRBV30 and TRBJ1-3): SQTIHQWPATLVQPVGSPLSLECTVEGTSNPNLYWYRQAAGRGLQLLFYSVGIGQISSEVPQNLSASRPQDRQFILSSKKLLLSDSGFYLCAWSATQGRNTIYFGEGSWLTVV.

The chain recombines TRBV2 with TRBJ2-6, with D hard to call. CDR1 and CDR2 (germline): SNHLY, FYNNEI. V was shortened by 3 bases and J by 0 bases, with 6 bases between the two germline ends. The length of the CDR3 is 15 residues. CDR3 sequence reads: CASSDGNSGANVLTF. In DNA, the CDR3 is TGTGCCAGCAGTGATGGGAACTCTGGGGCCAACGTCCTGACTTTC.

The chain carries TRBV5-5 and TRBJ2-5; 7 bases fit TRBD2. V gave up 4 bases and J gave up 5 bases; unmatched junction bases: 14. This CDR3 is 16 amino acids long. In germline, CDR1 is SGHKS, CDR2 YYEKEE (reference sequence). The CDR3 region is CASSLLTTGGRETQYF. The CDR3, as DNA: TGTGCCAGCAGCCTACTTACAACGGGAGGACGGGAGACCCAGTACTTC.

V and J are TRBV15 and TRBJ2-5; TRBD1 might be the D (6 bases). Trimming left V 5 bases short and J 1 base short, with 14 bases between. Germline lookup yields CDR1 LNHNV and CDR2 YYDKDF (reference sequence). The CDR3 has 15 residues. CDR3 bases: TGTGCCACCAGCTTAATGGGACACTTCCAAGAGACCCAGTACTTC. It yields the protein CATSLMGHFQETQYF.

J is TRBJ2-1 and V is TRBV6-5; no definite D call. CDR3 size: 11 residues. The germline V and J ends were trimmed by 5 bases and 4 bases, with 3 bases remaining between them. Germline CDR1 and CDR2: MNHEY and SVGAGI. The DNA for the CDR3 is TGTGCCAGCAGTAATTACAATGAGCAGTTCTTC. This encodes CASSNYNEQFF.